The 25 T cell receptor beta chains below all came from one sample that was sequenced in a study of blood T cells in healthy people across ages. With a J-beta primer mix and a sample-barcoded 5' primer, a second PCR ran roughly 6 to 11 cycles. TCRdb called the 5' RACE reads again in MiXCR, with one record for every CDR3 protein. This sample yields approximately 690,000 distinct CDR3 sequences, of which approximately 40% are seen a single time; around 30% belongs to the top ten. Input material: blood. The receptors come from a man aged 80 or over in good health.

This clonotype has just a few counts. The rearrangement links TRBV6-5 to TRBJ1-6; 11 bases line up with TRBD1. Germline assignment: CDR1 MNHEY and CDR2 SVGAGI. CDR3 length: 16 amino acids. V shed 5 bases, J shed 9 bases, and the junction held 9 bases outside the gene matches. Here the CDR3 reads CASSKTTGTGGSPLHF. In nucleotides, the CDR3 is TGTGCCAGCAGTAAGACAACCGGGACAGGGGGTTCACCCCTCCACTTT.

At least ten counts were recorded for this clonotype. As DNA, the CDR3 is TGTGCCAGCAGTTTAGGCAGGAACTATGGCTACACCTTC. This translates into CASSLGRNYGYTF. The rearrangement links TRBV27 to TRBJ1-2; D gene ambiguous. CDR1 is MNHEY, CDR2 SMNVEV, per germline (reference sequence). This CDR3 is built from 13 residues. Trimming left V 2 bases short and J 2 bases short, with 6 bases between.

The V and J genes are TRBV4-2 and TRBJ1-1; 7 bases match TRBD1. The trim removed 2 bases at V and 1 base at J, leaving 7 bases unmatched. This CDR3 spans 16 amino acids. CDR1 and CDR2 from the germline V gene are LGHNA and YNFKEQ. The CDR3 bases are TGTGCCAGCAGCCAACTCGAGGGGGCGAAGAACACTGAAGCTTTCTTT. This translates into CASSQLEGAKNTEAFF.

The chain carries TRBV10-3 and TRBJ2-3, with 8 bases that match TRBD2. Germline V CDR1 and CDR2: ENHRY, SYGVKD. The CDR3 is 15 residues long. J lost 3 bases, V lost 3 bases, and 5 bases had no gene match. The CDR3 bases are TGTGCCATCAGTGACAATAGCGGGGCGACAGATACGCAGTATTTT. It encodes CAISDNSGATDTQYF.

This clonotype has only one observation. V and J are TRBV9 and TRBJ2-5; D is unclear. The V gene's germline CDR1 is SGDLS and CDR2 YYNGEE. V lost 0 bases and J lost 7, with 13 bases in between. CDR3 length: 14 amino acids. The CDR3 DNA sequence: TGTGCCAGCAGCGTAGTTTCAGTGCCAGGGACCCAGTACTTC. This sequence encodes CASSVVSVPGTQYF.

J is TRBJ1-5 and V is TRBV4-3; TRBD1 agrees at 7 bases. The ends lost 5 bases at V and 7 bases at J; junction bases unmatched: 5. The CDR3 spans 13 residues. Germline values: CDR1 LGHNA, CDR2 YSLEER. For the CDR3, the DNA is TGCGCCAGCAGCTGGGACAGCGGACAGCCCCAGCATTTT. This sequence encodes CASSWDSGQPQHF.

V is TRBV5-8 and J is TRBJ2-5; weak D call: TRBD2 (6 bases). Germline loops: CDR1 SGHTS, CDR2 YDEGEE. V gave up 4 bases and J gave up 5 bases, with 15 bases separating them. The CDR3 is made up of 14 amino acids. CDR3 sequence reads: CASSPWGVRETQYF. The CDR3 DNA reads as TGTGCCAGCAGCCCGTGGGGGGTAAGGGAGACCCAGTACTTC.

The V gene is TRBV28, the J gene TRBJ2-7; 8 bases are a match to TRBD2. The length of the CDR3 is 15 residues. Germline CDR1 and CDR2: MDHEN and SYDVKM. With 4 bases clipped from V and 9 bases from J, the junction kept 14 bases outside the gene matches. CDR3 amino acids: CASSSPGGATTGQYF. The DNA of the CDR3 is TGTGCCAGCAGTTCCCCGGGGGGGGCCACTACGGGGCAGTACTTC.

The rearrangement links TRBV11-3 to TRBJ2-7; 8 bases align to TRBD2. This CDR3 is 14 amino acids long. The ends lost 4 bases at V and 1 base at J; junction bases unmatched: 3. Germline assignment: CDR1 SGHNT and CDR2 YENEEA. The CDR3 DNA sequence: TGTGCCAGCAGCTCGGGGGGGACATCCTACGAGCAGTACTTC. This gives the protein CASSSGGTSYEQYF.

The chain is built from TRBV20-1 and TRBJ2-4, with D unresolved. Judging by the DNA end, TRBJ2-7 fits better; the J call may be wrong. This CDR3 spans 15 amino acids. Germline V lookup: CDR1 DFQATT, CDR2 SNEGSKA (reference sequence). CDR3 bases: TGCAGTGTCTCTGAGAGATCAAGTCGACCCCACGAGCAGTACTTC. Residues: CSVSERSSRPHEQYF.

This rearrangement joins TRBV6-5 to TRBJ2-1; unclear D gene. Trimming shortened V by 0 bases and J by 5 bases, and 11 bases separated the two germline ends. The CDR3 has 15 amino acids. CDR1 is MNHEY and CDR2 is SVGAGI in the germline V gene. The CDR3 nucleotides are TGTGCCAGCAGTTACTCGTTTTCAGTAAACAATGAGCAGTTCTTC. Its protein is CASSYSFSVNNEQFF.

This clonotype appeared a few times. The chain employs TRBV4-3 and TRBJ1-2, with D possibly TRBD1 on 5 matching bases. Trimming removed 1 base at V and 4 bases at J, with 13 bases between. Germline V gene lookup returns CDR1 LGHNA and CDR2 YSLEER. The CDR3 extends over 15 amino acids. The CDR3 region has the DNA TGCGCCAGCAGCCAAGTAAGCAGGGACCCCTATGGCTACACCTTC. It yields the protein CASSQVSRDPYGYTF.

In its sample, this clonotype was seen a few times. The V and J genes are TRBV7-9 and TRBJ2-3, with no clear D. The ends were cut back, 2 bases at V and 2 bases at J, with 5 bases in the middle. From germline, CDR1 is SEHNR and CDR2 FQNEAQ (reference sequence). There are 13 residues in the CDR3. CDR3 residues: CASSLTPTDTQYF. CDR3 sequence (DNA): TGTGCCAGCAGCTTAACCCCCACAGATACGCAGTATTTT. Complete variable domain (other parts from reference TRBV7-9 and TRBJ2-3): DTGVSQNPRHKITKRGQNVTFRCDPISEHNRLYWYRQTLGQGPEFLTYFQNEAQLEKSRLLSDRFSAERPKGSFSTLEIQRTEQGDSAMYLCASSLTPTDTQYFGPGTRLTVL.

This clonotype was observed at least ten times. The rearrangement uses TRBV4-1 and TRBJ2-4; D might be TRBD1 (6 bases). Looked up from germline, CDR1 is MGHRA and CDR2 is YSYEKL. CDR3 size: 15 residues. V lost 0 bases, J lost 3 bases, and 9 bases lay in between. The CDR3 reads CASSQDRDNKNIQYF. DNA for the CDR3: TGCGCCAGCAGCCAAGACAGGGACAACAAAAACATTCAGTACTTC.

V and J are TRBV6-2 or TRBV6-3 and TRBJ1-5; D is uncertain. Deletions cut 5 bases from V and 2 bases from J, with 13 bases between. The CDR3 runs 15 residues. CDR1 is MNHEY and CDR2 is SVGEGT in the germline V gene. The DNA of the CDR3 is TGTGCCAGCAGTCCCAATTTCGGGGGCAATCAGCCCCAGCATTTT. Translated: CASSPNFGGNQPQHF.

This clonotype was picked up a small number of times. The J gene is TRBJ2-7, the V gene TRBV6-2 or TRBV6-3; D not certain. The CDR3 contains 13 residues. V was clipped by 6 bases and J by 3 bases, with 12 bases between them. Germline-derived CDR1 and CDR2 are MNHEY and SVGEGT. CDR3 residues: CASRPHNDYEQYF. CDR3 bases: TGTGCCAGCAGACCCCATAACGACTACGAGCAGTACTTC.

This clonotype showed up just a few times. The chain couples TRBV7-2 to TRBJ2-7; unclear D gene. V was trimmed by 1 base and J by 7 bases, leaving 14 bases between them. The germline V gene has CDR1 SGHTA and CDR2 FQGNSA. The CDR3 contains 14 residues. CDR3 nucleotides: TGTGCCAGCAGCTTAGAGGCCCTGACGGGTGAGCAGTACTTC. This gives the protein CASSLEALTGEQYF.

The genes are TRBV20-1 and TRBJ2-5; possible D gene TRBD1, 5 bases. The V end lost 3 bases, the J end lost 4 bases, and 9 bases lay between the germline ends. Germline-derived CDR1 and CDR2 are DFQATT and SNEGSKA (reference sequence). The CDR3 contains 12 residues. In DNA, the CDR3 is TGCAGTGCTAGTCAGGGTGGAGAGACCCAGTACTTC. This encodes CSASQGGETQYF.

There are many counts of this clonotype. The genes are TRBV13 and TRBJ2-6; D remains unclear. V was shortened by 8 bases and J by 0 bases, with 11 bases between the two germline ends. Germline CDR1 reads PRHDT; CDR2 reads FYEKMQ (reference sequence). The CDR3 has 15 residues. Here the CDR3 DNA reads TGTGCCAGCGGATTCAGGAGCTCTGGGGCCAACGTCCTGACTTTC. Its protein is CASGFRSSGANVLTF.

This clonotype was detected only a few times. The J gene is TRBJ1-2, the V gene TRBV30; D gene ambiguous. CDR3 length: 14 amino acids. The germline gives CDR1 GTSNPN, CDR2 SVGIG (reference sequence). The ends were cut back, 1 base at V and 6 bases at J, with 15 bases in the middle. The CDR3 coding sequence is TGTGCCTGGAGTGGCCCCCGGGCCAGCCATGGCTACACCTTC. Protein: CAWSGPRASHGYTF. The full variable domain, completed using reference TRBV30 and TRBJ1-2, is SQTIHQWPATLVQPVGSPLSLECTVEGTSNPNLYWYRQAAGRGLQLLFYSVGIGQISSEVPQNLSASRPQDRQFILSSKKLLLSDSGFYLCAWSGPRASHGYTFGSGTRLTVV.

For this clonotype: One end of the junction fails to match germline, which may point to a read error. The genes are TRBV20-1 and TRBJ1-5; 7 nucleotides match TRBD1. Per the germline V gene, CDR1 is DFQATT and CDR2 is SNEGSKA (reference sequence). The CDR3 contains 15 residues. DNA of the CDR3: TGCAGTGCTACCCGGGACAGCTCTAGCAGTCAGCCCCAGCATTTT. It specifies CSATRDSSSSQPQHF.

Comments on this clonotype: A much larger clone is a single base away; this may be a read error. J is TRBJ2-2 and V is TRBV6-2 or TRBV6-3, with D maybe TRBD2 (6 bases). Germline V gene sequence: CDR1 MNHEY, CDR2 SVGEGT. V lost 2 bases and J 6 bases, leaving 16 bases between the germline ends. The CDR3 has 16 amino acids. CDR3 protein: CASSYVLPRDAGELFF. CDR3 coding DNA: TGTGCCAGCAGTTACGTTCTACCGCGGGATGCCGGGGAGCTGTTTTTT.

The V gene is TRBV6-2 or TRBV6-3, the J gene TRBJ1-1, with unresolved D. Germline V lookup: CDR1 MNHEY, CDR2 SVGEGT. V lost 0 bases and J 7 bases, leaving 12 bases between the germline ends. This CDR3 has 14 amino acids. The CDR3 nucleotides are TGTGCCAGCAGTTACTCAAGAACTGCCAGTGAAGCTTTCTTT. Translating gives CASSYSRTASEAFF.

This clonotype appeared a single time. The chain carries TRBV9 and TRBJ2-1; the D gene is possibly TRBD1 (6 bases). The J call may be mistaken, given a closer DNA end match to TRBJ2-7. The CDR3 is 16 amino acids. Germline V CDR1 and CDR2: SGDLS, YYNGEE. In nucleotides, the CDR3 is TGTGCCAGCAGCGTACTCGGACAGAGCTCCTACAATGAGCAGTACTTC. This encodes CASSVLGQSSYNEQYF.

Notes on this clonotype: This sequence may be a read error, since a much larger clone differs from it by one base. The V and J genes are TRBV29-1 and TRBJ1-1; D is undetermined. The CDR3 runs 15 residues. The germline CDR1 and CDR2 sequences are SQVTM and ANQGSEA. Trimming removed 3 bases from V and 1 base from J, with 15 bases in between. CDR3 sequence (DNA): TGCAGCGTTGATTTAAGTCAGGAGGCGAACACTGAAGCTTTCTTT. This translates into CSVDLSQEANTEAFF.